This T cell receptor (beta chain) comes out of a study of T-cell memory formation after mild COVID-19. CDR1 is SGHRS, CDR2 YFSETQ, per germline. Trimming pared 1 base from V and 8 bases from J, leaving 22 bases between. This CDR3 contains 17 residues. From the 5' RACE reads, TCRdb called clonotypes with MiXCR, one entry per CDR3 protein. The sample contains 250,000 to 400,000 distinct CDR3 sequences, roughly an eighth of which appear only once. This clonotype was seen a few times. This clonotype originated in a young man who had mild COVID-19 (a few samples of this study predate the infection). Cell type and time point are not known. V usage is TRBV5-1 and J usage is TRBJ2-1; D may be TRBD1 (6 bases). The sample taken for sequencing was PBMCs or a T cell subset sorted from them (not recorded which). CDR3 coding DNA: TGCGCCAGCAGCTTGAACGTAGACAGGCTGGGGTGGGATGAGCAGTTCTTC. Amino acids: CASSLNVDRLGWDEQFF.